The sequence of this T cell receptor (beta chain) was determined in a study of blood T cell repertoires in COVID-19 (dated by TCRdb to the early 2020s). Regarding the complete study: The collaborator samples originated in the United States, Italy and Spain and spanned the acute and convalescent phases of COVID-19. The material from the prospective study consisted of cDNA or gDNA derived from T cells, B-cell-depleted T cells, or PBMCs. The repertoires were released in a freely available public database intended as a resource for research on the immune response to SARS-CoV-2. Nearly every sample came with metadata listing a de-identified subject ID, COVID-19 status, age in years and sex. The samples were drawn from two sources: the first 160 participants of the ongoing ImmuneRACE study, and 1,254 subjects contributed by 6 global collaborators. The dataset comprised deeply sampled blood TCRbeta repertoires from subjects exposed to, actively infected with, or recovered from COVID-19. Where available, HLA class I and class II types were obtained from metadata supplied by the sample provider rather than from assay-based typing. Study-wide conclusions, independent of this receptor: Clinical and demographic metadata were provided uncurated, with the amount varying by source and participant.

The immunoSEQ Assay, a bias-controlled multiplex PCR, was used to amplify TCRbeta CDR3 regions from genomic DNA. From the authors' description of their analysis: Nucleated cell counts per sample were estimated from amplification of reference gene primers within the assay. Sequence reads were collapsed and filtered to measure the absolute abundance of every unique TCRbeta CDR3 rearrangement. Productive Simpson clonality was computed per sample as the square root of Simpson's diversity index over productive rearrangements. The immuneACCESS repertoire file appears here via TCRdb, limited to in-frame rearrangements. These files lack a portion of the clones; in checked studies, under half of the deficit traces to unresolved V genes, and the cause of the others is not known. The D gene and trimming were derived from the DNA, and the V and J assignments and clone size from that table. The sample table shows roughly 410,000 clones, and around 87% are seen once. Roughly 2.1% of the sample is taken by the ten largest.

One collaborating source in Seattle enrolled patients during active infection and followed them longitudinally through the course of disease. The collaborating institutions used their own protocols to collect whole blood in K2EDTA tubes. For TCRbeta analysis, collaborator samples were shipped as frozen whole blood, as isolated PBMCs, or as DNA extracted from either sample type. The CDR3 holds 12 amino acids from the cysteine to the phenylalanine. Kept here is only the CDR3 DNA, which spans 36 bases and is read in frame from base 1. Relative to germline, V is 1 base shorter and J is 14 bases shorter, with 12 bases between their ends. As encoded in the germline V gene (reference sequence), CDR1 is LGHDT while CDR2 is YNNKEL. Worth noting for this clone: Its antigen is not yet known. No per-base quality is available; no much larger clone lies one base away.

The chain links TRBV3-1 (or the pseudogene TRBV3-2) with TRBJ2-1; a tentative D match to TRBD1 spans 7 bases. This TCR was recovered from a woman between 55 and 75 years old with COVID-19, enrolled during active disease. The sample consisted of peripheral blood. The CDR3 reads as follows: CASSQGQGGEFF. The sequence in DNA is TGTGCCAGCAGCCAAGGACAGGGCGGGGAGTTCTTC.